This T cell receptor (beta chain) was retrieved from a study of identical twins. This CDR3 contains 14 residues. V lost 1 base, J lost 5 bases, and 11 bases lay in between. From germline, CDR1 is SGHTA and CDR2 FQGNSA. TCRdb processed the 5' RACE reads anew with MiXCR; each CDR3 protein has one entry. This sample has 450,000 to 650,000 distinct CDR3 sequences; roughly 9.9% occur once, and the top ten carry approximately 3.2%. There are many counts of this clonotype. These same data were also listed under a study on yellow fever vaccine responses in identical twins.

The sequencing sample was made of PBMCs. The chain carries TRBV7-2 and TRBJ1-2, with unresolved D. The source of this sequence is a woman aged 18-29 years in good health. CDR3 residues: CASSLGGGPYGYTF. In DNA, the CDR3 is TGTGCCAGCAGCTTAGGGGGAGGCCCGTATGGCTACACCTTC.